This T cell receptor (beta chain) was documented in a study of beta chain features in type 1 diabetes. General observations from the study: More deletions and fewer insertions at VDJ junctions were seen in type 1 diabetes patients. Still unanswered here is whether HLA type influences TCRB rearrangement.

Every isolated RNA sample was fully reverse transcribed, so sequencing captured expressed TCRB transcripts. The protocol was immunoSEQ multiplex PCR, while the TCRdb copy is restricted to in-frame clones and leaves out a portion. The table includes around 400,000 clones, more than 13% detected once. On this clone itself: The antigen is undetermined.

This receptor was identified in a woman between 18 and 30 years old in good health. Sequenced input: naive CD4+ T cells from blood.

The CDR3 nucleotides are TGTGCCAGCAGCTTAGGAGCGGCGAGGTCGAACACTGAAGCTTTCTTT. Its translation is CASSLGAARSNTEAFF. The J gene is TRBJ1-1, the V gene TRBV7-8, with D uncertain. The CDR3 covers 16 residues. Germline lookup yields CDR1 SGHVS and CDR2 FQNEAQ. Trimming stripped 1 base from V and 1 base from J, with 13 bases between.